This TCR beta chain was identified during a study of identical twins. Study results and caveats: Models underestimated how often monozygotic twins shared out-of-frame TCR alpha.

Concerning this clonotype: The antigen remains unidentified.

MiXCR was run by TCRdb on the 5' RACE reads, yielding one entry per CDR3 protein. The table includes fewer than 250,000 distinct CDR3 sequences, approximately 16% detected once. The CDR3 totals 15 residues. CDR1 is SGHTA, CDR2 FQGNSA, per germline. V trimming: 3 bases; J trimming: 3 bases; junction bases outside the gene matches: 2. These same records also appear under a second study, on T cells expressing NK-cell markers. That report notes: All TCR beta repertoires analysed originated from sorted CD3+CD56+NKG2C+, CD3+CD56+NKG2C- and CD3+CD56-NKG2C+ T cells. The sorts in several experiments were restricted to alpha-beta TCR T cells by an anti-gamma-delta TCR antibody.

The material sequenced was CD8+ T cells sorted from blood. This TCR derives from a young woman in good health. J is TRBJ2-3 and V is TRBV7-2, with 11 bases aligning to TRBD1. The CDR3: CASSLGQGGTDTQYF. In nucleotides, the CDR3 is TGTGCCAGCAGCTTGGGACAGGGGGGGACAGATACGCAGTATTTT.